The next 27 T cell receptor beta chains were all read from a single sample in a study of post-analysis software for immune sequencing data. General study findings and limits: Roughly five TRBV segments, including TRBV5-6, TRBV5-1 and TRBV20-1, were more frequent in patients than controls.

Libraries were made from TCR beta cDNA, and they carried unique molecular identifiers. TCRdb fed the PCR reads into MiXCR, producing one record per CDR3 protein. The data show some 800,000 distinct CDR3 sequences, about 43% seen once. These TCRs are of unknown antigen specificity. Specimen: blood. These receptors originate from a girl aged 10 to 17 with multiple sclerosis.

V and J are TRBV15 and TRBJ2-1; D not resolved. The CDR3 extends over 15 amino acids. Per the germline V gene, CDR1 is LNHNV and CDR2 is YYDKDF (reference sequence). V lost 0 bases to trimming and J lost 8 bases, with 14 bases between them. CDR3: CATSREARWFHEQFF. CDR3 sequence (DNA): TGTGCCACCAGCAGAGAGGCTAGGTGGTTCCATGAGCAGTTCTTC.

The table lists this clonotype with a count of one. The V and J genes are TRBV6-5 and TRBJ2-7, with 8 bases aligning to TRBD1. Germline V gives CDR1 MNHEY, CDR2 SVGAGI. This CDR3 is built from 16 residues. V lost 5 bases and J lost 4; bases outside the gene matches: 13. The CDR3 reads CASSPTPGQGGYEQYF. As DNA, the CDR3 is TGTGCCAGCAGTCCTACCCCCGGACAGGGTGGGTACGAGCAGTACTTC.

The chain links TRBV12-3 or TRBV12-4 to TRBJ2-1; 12 positions match TRBD2. The CDR3 length is 15 residues. Losses at the gene ends were 6 bases for V and 4 bases for J; bases not matched to a gene: 4. The CDR3 sequence: CASRITSGGYNEQFF. CDR3 coding DNA: TGTGCCAGCAGAATAACTAGCGGGGGGTACAATGAGCAGTTCTTC.

CDR3: CASSYSGNSYNEQFF. The CDR3 region has the DNA TGCGCCAGCAGTTATAGCGGGAACTCCTACAATGAGCAGTTCTTC. This chain uses TRBV5-1 with TRBJ2-1, with 8 bases matching TRBD2. This CDR3 has 15 amino acids. Trimming at V came to 5 bases and at J to 0 bases, leaving 4 bases not matched to a gene. Germline V gene sequence: CDR1 SGHRS, CDR2 YFSETQ.

The chain carries TRBV5-6 and TRBJ2-7; D uncertain. The J call may not be correct, given that the DNA end is closer to TRBJ2-4. The CDR3 consists of 13 residues. Germline V gene data show CDR1 as SGHDT and CDR2 as YYEEEE. The chain's CDR3 is CASSFLHRNIQYF. CDR3 DNA: TGTGCCAGCAGCTTTCTACACCGGAACATTCAGTACTTC.

This clonotype was detected a few times. The chain links TRBV29-1 to TRBJ2-7; 11 bases are a match to TRBD2. CDR1 SQVTM and CDR2 ANQGSEA come from the germline V gene. This CDR3 spans 14 amino acids. Losses at the gene ends were 4 bases for V and 5 bases for J; bases not matched to a gene: 7. CDR3 loop: CSVVETSGMDEQYF. Written as DNA, the CDR3 is TGCAGCGTTGTGGAGACTAGCGGGATGGACGAGCAGTACTTC.

The chain is built from TRBV5-1 and TRBJ2-1; 8 bases align to TRBD2. V dropped 0 bases and J dropped 9; count of bases not matched to a gene: 5. Germline loops: CDR1 SGHRS, CDR2 YFSETQ. This CDR3 has 14 residues. CDR3 in amino acids: CASSLVREGVEQFF. The DNA for the CDR3 is TGCGCCAGCAGCTTGGTACGGGAGGGCGTTGAGCAGTTCTTC. The whole variable domain, filled in from reference TRBV5-1 and TRBJ2-1, reads KAGVTQTPRYLIKTRGQQVTLSCSPISGHRSVSWYQQTPGQGLQFLFEYFSETQRNKGNFPGRFSGRQFSNSRSEMNVSTLELGDSALYLCASSLVREGVEQFFGPGTRLTVL.

This sequence joins TRBV28 and TRBJ2-3; 13 bases match TRBD2. Trimming cost V 2 bases and J 0 bases; bases outside gene matches: 5. The CDR3 is 18 residues long. Germline CDR1 and CDR2: MDHEN and SYDVKM. The CDR3 sequence: CASSLTGTSGKSTDTQYF. The DNA of the CDR3 is TGTGCCAGCAGTTTAACCGGGACTAGCGGGAAGAGCACAGATACGCAGTATTTT.

The J gene is TRBJ1-4, the V gene TRBV18; D gene uncertain. Per germline, CDR1 KGHSH and CDR2 LQKENI. Trimming removed 3 bases from V and 5 bases from J, with 10 bases in between. The CDR3 has 14 amino acids. The CDR3 coding sequence is TGTGCCAGCTCACCTGGGCAGCCAAATGAAAAACTGTTTTTT. Translation: CASSPGQPNEKLFF.

The rearrangement joins TRBV7-3 to TRBJ2-1, with 7 bases that match TRBD2. This CDR3 has 15 amino acids. Germline values: CDR1 SGHTA, CDR2 FQGTGA. V shed 4 bases, J shed 3 bases, and the junction held 6 bases outside the gene matches. This CDR3 reads CASSSNPSGYNEQFF. DNA for the CDR3: TGTGCCAGCAGCTCAAACCCTAGCGGCTACAATGAGCAGTTCTTC. The variable domain in full, completed from reference TRBV7-3 and TRBJ2-1, reads GAGVSQTPSNKVTEKGKYVELRCDPISGHTALYWYRQSLGQGPEFLIYFQGTGAADDSGLPNDRFFAVRPEGSVSTLKIQRTERGDSAVYLCASSSNPSGYNEQFFGPGTRLTVL.

The chain joins TRBV20-1 to TRBJ2-7, with 7 bases aligning to TRBD2. The CDR3 sequence is 12 residues long. Trimming cost V 0 bases and J 9 bases; bases outside gene matches: 5. CDR1 is DFQATT, CDR2 SNEGSKA, per germline (reference sequence). CDR3: CSARDGGGGQYF. In nucleotides, the CDR3 is TGCAGTGCTAGAGATGGCGGCGGGGGGCAGTACTTC.

The chain employs TRBV5-1 and TRBJ2-1; tentative D call: TRBD1 (5 bases). The ends were cut back, 0 bases at V and 6 bases at J, with 7 bases in the middle. The CDR3 loop spans 13 amino acids. CDR1 is SGHRS and CDR2 is YFSETQ in the germline V gene. Here the CDR3 DNA reads TGCGCCAGCAGCTTGGGACAGATCAATGAGCAGTTCTTC. This gives the protein CASSLGQINEQFF.

This rearrangement joins TRBV9 to TRBJ2-7; 7 bases are shared with TRBD2. CDR3 length equals 15 residues. Germline CDR1 and CDR2: SGDLS and YYNGEE. The J segment lost 6 bases and the V segment lost 3 bases, leaving 12 bases of the junction unmatched. The CDR3 bases are TGTGCCAGCAGCGACCGCCTCGGCGGGAGCGGCGAGCAGTACTTC. Its translation: CASSDRLGGSGEQYF.

The rearrangement joins TRBV11-3 to TRBJ1-2; D is ambiguous. V gave up 0 bases and J gave up 4 bases, with 9 bases separating them. CDR3 length: 14 amino acids. The germline V gene has CDR1 SGHNT and CDR2 YENEEA. The CDR3 region has the DNA TGTGCCAGCAGCTTAGAGGCGTGGGGCTATGGCTACACCTTC. This codes for CASSLEAWGYGYTF.

The chain has TRBV7-3 and TRBJ2-6; 9 positions match TRBD1. The CDR3 is 16 amino acids. The germline CDR1 and CDR2 sequences are SGHTA and FQGTGA. V trimming: 5 bases; J trimming: 4 bases; junction bases outside the gene matches: 6. CDR3 coding DNA: TGTGCCAGCAGCAGGGACAGGGTTTCGGGGGCCAACGTCCTGACTTTC. It codes for CASSRDRVSGANVLTF.

This chain connects TRBV20-1 to TRBJ2-5; 12 nucleotides line up with TRBD2. Losses at the gene ends were 6 bases for V and 5 bases for J; bases not matched to a gene: 22. This CDR3 has 19 amino acids. The V gene's germline CDR1 is DFQATT and CDR2 SNEGSKA (reference sequence). The CDR3 sequence is CSASGPTLAGGLLGETQYF. As DNA, the CDR3 is TGCAGTGCCAGTGGCCCAACCCTAGCGGGAGGGCTTCTGGGGGAGACCCAGTACTTC.

This clonotype was picked up a small number of times. V gene TRBV29-1 combines with J gene TRBJ2-7, with TRBD2 matching over 8 bases. Germline V CDR1 and CDR2: SQVTM, ANQGSEA. V was pared by 6 bases and J by 5 bases, with 12 bases of the junction left unmatched. The CDR3 totals 14 residues. CDR3 residues: CSVGSGTSSHEQYF. The CDR3, as DNA: TGCAGCGTCGGTTCCGGGACTAGTAGCCACGAGCAGTACTTC.

The gene calls are TRBV6-2 or TRBV6-3 and TRBJ2-1; D uncertain. Germline values: CDR1 MNHEY, CDR2 SVGEGT. The CDR3 has 12 amino acids. V lost 6 bases, J lost 9 bases, and 12 bases lay in between. DNA for the CDR3: TGTGCCAGCAGGAGAGATGGGCCTGAGCAGTTCTTC. Its translation: CASRRDGPEQFF.

This clonotype was seen a single time. The J gene is TRBJ1-2, the V gene TRBV6-2 or TRBV6-3; D perhaps matches TRBD1 (6 bases). There are 12 residues in the CDR3. Germline lookup yields CDR1 MNHEY and CDR2 SVGEGT. V was trimmed by 5 bases and J by 5 bases, leaving 9 bases between them. The DNA of the CDR3 is TGTGCCAGCAGTGGACAGCTATATGGCTACACCTTC. This codes for CASSGQLYGYTF.

This chain joins TRBV5-6 and TRBJ1-1; no firm D call. V lost 4 bases and J 8 bases, leaving 15 bases between the germline ends. Germline values: CDR1 SGHDT, CDR2 YYEEEE. This CDR3 is 13 amino acids long. The CDR3 DNA reads TGTGCCAGCAGCCCGACGGGTCGACGGGAAGCTTTCTTT. This gives the protein CASSPTGRREAFF.

There are a few counts of this clonotype. The chain combines TRBV6-4 with TRBJ2-1; D may be TRBD2 (5 bases). The CDR3 runs to 13 residues. CDR1 MRHNA and CDR2 SNTAGT come from the germline V gene. Trimming removed 3 bases from V and 10 bases from J, with 13 bases in between. CDR3 loop: CASSEWEMGEQFF. CDR3 coding DNA: TGTGCCAGCAGTGAGTGGGAGATGGGCGAGCAGTTCTTC.

This clonotype was seen a few times. This sequence joins TRBV5-1 and TRBJ2-1; TRBD1 is a possible D gene (6 bases). There are 16 residues in the CDR3. Germline values: CDR1 SGHRS, CDR2 YFSETQ. Trimming stripped 6 bases from V and 0 bases from J, with 16 bases between. This CDR3 reads CASTLTGTTSYNEQFF. For the CDR3, the DNA is TGCGCCAGCACCCTTACCGGGACAACCTCCTACAATGAGCAGTTCTTC.

Notes on this clonotype: At one end, the junction sequence differs from germline, possibly due to a read error. The chain links TRBV6-5 to TRBJ1-4; D remains unclear. Germline V gene sequence: CDR1 MNHEY, CDR2 SVGAGI. This CDR3 is built from 11 residues. CDR3 in amino acids: CASSHNEQLFF. DNA of the CDR3: TGTGCCAGCAGCCATAATGAACAACTGTTTTTT.

The chain combines TRBV6-1 with TRBJ1-2, with D unresolved. The V end was cut by 1 base, the J end by 8 bases, with 11 bases between. The CDR3 length is 13 residues. Germline assignment: CDR1 MNHNS and CDR2 SASEGT. CDR3 region: CASSEGSGGGYTF. CDR3 in DNA: TGTGCCAGCAGTGAAGGCAGTGGAGGGGGCTACACCTTC.

This clonotype has a handful of counts. The chain combines TRBV6-5 with TRBJ2-3, with unresolved D. V gave up 0 bases and J gave up 4 bases, with 11 bases separating them. Germline assignment: CDR1 MNHEY and CDR2 SVGAGI. CDR3 length equals 15 residues. This CDR3 is CASSYSDGGPDTQYF. DNA for the CDR3: TGTGCCAGCAGTTACTCGGATGGTGGACCAGATACGCAGTATTTT.

This clonotype is judged medium-sized (0.01 to 0.1%). This chain uses TRBV20-1 with TRBJ2-7, with D possibly being TRBD1 (6 bases). Trimming shortened V by 0 bases and J by 5 bases, and 14 bases separated the two germline ends. The CDR3 is 14 residues long. Germline values: CDR1 DFQATT, CDR2 SNEGSKA (reference sequence). CDR3 bases: TGCAGTGCTAGAGATATTGACAGGAGGAACGAGCAGTACTTC. This gives the protein CSARDIDRRNEQYF.

The J gene is TRBJ1-2, the V gene TRBV7-8; 8 positions match TRBD1. V lost 5 bases, J lost 4 bases, and 9 bases stayed unmatched. Germline CDR1 is SGHVS and CDR2 is FQNEAQ. CDR3 length: 15 residues. The CDR3: CASSSPRGLSYGYTF. The DNA of the CDR3 is TGTGCCAGCAGCAGTCCCAGGGGGCTGAGCTATGGCTACACCTTC.